The 30 T cell receptor beta chains in this list originate from one sample, sequenced in a study of blood T cell repertoires in COVID-19. The method was immunoSEQ multiplex PCR; TCRdb's version includes in-frame clones alone and lacks a portion of them. The sample records over 200,000 clones, almost 85% being singletons. Sequenced sample: PBMCs or T cells enriched from blood (not recorded which). The receptor source for this set is a man in his forties who had recovered from COVID-19.

There are a few counts of this clone. The chain is built from TRBV4-2 and TRBJ2-7; no reliable D call. The CDR3 has 16 residues. From germline, CDR1 is LGHNA and CDR2 YNFKEQ. V lost 1 base to trimming and J lost 2 bases, with 15 bases between them. For the CDR3, the DNA is TGTGCCAGCAGCCAAGCTCCGCGCTCCGCCGCCTACGAGCAGTACTTC. Amino acid sequence: CASSQAPRSAAYEQYF.

The gene calls are TRBV18 and TRBJ2-1; a weak D match, TRBD1 (6 bases). Trimming took off 2 bases at V and 8 bases at J, with 19 bases between the two ends. There are 16 residues in the CDR3. Germline assignment: CDR1 KGHSH and CDR2 LQKENI. In DNA, the CDR3 is TGTGCCAGCTCACCAATACACGTTTCACAGGGTTATGAGCAGTTCTTC. Protein sequence: CASSPIHVSQGYEQFF.

This clone was seen a handful of times. This chain joins TRBV4-3 and TRBJ1-2; D is possibly TRBD1 (5 bases). In germline, CDR1 is LGHNA, CDR2 YSLEER. The CDR3 runs 14 residues. V lost 2 bases and J 7 bases, leaving 14 bases between the germline ends. The CDR3 spells CASSQPAGGAGYTF. DNA for the CDR3: TGCGCCAGCAGCCAACCGGCGGGAGGGGCTGGCTACACCTTC.

V usage is TRBV15 and J usage is TRBJ2-5; 7 nucleotides line up with TRBD2. The germline gives CDR1 LNHNV, CDR2 YYDKDF (reference sequence). V dropped 5 bases and J dropped 1; count of bases not matched to a gene: 4. This CDR3 comprises 14 residues. The CDR3 region is CATSPGGGQETQYF. The CDR3 DNA is TGTGCCACCAGCCCGGGGGGAGGCCAAGAGACCCAGTACTTC.

The CDR3 nucleotides are TGCAGCGTTGATGCAGGGACTGAAGCTTTCTTT. Amino acid sequence: CSVDAGTEAFF. The chain links TRBV29-1 to TRBJ1-1; TRBD1 is a possible D gene (5 bases). Germline loops: CDR1 SQVTM, CDR2 ANQGSEA. The ends were cut back, 3 bases at V and 5 bases at J, with 7 bases in the middle. The CDR3 is 11 amino acids. The complete variable domain, with remaining parts taken from reference TRBV29-1 and TRBJ1-1, reads SAVISQKPSRDICQRGTSLTIQCQVDSQVTMMFWYRQQPGQSLTLIATANQGSEATYESGFVIDKFPISRPNLTFSTLTVSNMSPEDSSIYLCSVDAGTEAFFGQGTRLTVV.

The chain recombines TRBV16 with TRBJ1-5; D is possibly TRBD1 (6 bases). Between the trimmed V and J ends, which lost 5 bases and 0 bases, there was a span of 8 bases. Germline loops: CDR1 KGHSY, CDR2 FQNENV. The CDR3 spans 14 residues. The CDR3 protein is CASSRDNSNQPQHF. The CDR3 DNA follows: TGTGCCAGCAGCAGGGACAATAGCAATCAGCCCCAGCATTTT.

The chain is built from TRBV10-3 and TRBJ1-2; 7 nucleotides match TRBD1. The CDR3 consists of 13 residues. The J segment lost 4 bases and the V segment lost 6 bases, leaving 5 bases of the junction unmatched. CDR1 ENHRY and CDR2 SYGVKD come from the germline V gene. The DNA for the CDR3 is TGTGCCATCAGCCCTGGGACAGTCTATGGCTACACCTTC. The encoded protein is CAISPGTVYGYTF.

The chain is built from TRBV9 and TRBJ2-5; 7 positions agree with TRBD2. J lost 2 bases, V lost 2 bases, and 6 bases had no gene match. The CDR3 is 15 amino acids. Germline V gene sequence: CDR1 SGDLS, CDR2 YYNGEE. CDR3 loop: CASSVTSGEQETQYF. In DNA form, the CDR3 reads TGTGCCAGCAGCGTTACCAGCGGGGAACAAGAGACCCAGTACTTC.

In its sample, this clone was seen a few times. V is TRBV29-1 and J is TRBJ1-4; 8 bases map to TRBD1. The length of the CDR3 is 11 residues. V lost 6 bases, J lost 10 bases, and 4 bases stayed unmatched. Germline CDR1 is SQVTM and CDR2 is ANQGSEA. Here the CDR3 DNA reads TGCAGCGTAGCACAGGGGGGAAAACTGTTTTTT. Translation: CSVAQGGKLFF.

In this sample, this clone turned up a few times. This rearrangement joins TRBV28 to TRBJ1-1; D possibly corresponds to TRBD1 (5 bases). Germline V gene sequence: CDR1 MDHEN, CDR2 SYDVKM. This CDR3 is 16 amino acids long. V was trimmed by 2 bases and J by 1 base, leaving 14 bases between them. The chain's CDR3 is CASSLQPGQENTEAFF. CDR3 in DNA: TGTGCCAGCAGTTTACAGCCAGGGCAGGAGAACACTGAAGCTTTCTTT.

The chain links TRBV25-1 to TRBJ2-7; 7 nucleotides agree with TRBD2. The CDR3 sequence is 11 residues long. V dropped 3 bases and J dropped 11; count of bases not matched to a gene: 4. The germline gives CDR1 MGHDK, CDR2 SYGVNS. For the CDR3, the DNA is TGTGCCAGCAGTGAGGGGAGGGGAGAGTACTTC. Residues: CASSEGRGEYF.

This chain connects TRBV27 to TRBJ2-1, with TRBD2 identical over 7 bases. J lost 7 bases, V lost 2 bases, and 2 bases had no gene match. There are 13 residues in the CDR3. Per the germline V gene, CDR1 is MNHEY and CDR2 is SMNVEV (reference sequence). The CDR3 sequence is CASSLGGLNEQFF. The CDR3 nucleotides are TGTGCCAGCAGTTTAGGGGGACTAAATGAGCAGTTCTTC.

The chain uses TRBV5-4 and TRBJ1-6; no firm D call. Germline CDR1 and CDR2: SGHNT and YYREEE (reference sequence). V was shortened by 3 bases and J by 10 bases, with 14 bases between the two germline ends. CDR3 length equals 14 residues. This chain's CDR3 is CASSSISGESPLHF. DNA for the CDR3: TGTGCCAGCAGCTCTATTTCCGGGGAATCACCCCTCCACTTT.

The chain couples TRBV24-1 to TRBJ2-2, with D perhaps matching TRBD2 (5 bases). The CDR3 contains 13 residues. Per germline, CDR1 KGHDR and CDR2 SFDVKD. Trimming stripped 9 bases from V and 4 bases from J, with 11 bases between. DNA of the CDR3: TGTGCCACCGGGAGCAGGACCACCGGGGAGCTGTTTTTT. It yields the protein CATGSRTTGELFF.

The chain couples TRBV3-1 (or the pseudogene TRBV3-2) to TRBJ2-4; no reliable D call. The CDR3 covers 16 residues. CDR1 and CDR2 (germline): LGHDT, YNNKEL (reference sequence). V was shortened by 4 bases and J by 0 bases, with 13 bases between the two germline ends. CDR3 DNA: TGTGCCAGCAGCCTATCTGGAAGACTAGCCAAAAACATTCAGTACTTC. It encodes CASSLSGRLAKNIQYF.

Worth noting for this clone: The sample contains more than one DNA sequence encoding this CDR3. V gene TRBV5-1 combines with J gene TRBJ2-1; TRBD1 aligns across 7 bases. Germline values: CDR1 SGHRS, CDR2 YFSETQ. The CDR3 consists of 13 residues. With V trimmed by 5 bases and J by 4 bases, 3 bases remained unmatched. The CDR3: CASSVTGYNEQFF. The CDR3 bases are TGCGCCAGCAGTGTGACAGGGTACAATGAGCAGTTCTTC.

CDR3: CASSSTGVGDTQYF. The CDR3 DNA follows: TGTGCCAGCAGCTCAACAGGGGTGGGAGATACGCAGTATTTT. This chain joins TRBV7-3 and TRBJ2-3, with TRBD1 matching over 7 bases. Germline assignment: CDR1 SGHTA and CDR2 FQGTGA. This CDR3 comprises 14 residues. The trim removed 4 bases at V and 5 bases at J, leaving 6 bases unmatched.

This chain uses TRBV4-2 with TRBJ1-3, with TRBD1 as a possible D gene (6 bases). The ends were cut back, 4 bases at V and 2 bases at J, with 15 bases in the middle. The germline V gene has CDR1 LGHNA and CDR2 YNFKEQ. The CDR3 covers 16 residues. CDR3 in amino acids: CASSPLRGAAGNTIYF. In nucleotides, the CDR3 is TGTGCCAGCAGCCCCCTGCGGGGGGCGGCTGGAAACACCATATATTTT.

The chain carries TRBV7-6 and TRBJ1-2; 12 nucleotides match TRBD1. This CDR3 contains 18 residues. Germline CDR1 reads SGHVS; CDR2 reads FNYEAQ. V lost 5 bases, J lost 3 bases, and 13 bases stayed unmatched. The CDR3 DNA follows: TGTGCCAGCAGCAAATCCGGGACAGGGGGCCGTGGGGACTATGGCTACACCTTC. Translating gives CASSKSGTGGRGDYGYTF.

The genes are TRBV2 and TRBJ2-7; 8 bases align to TRBD1. The germline gives CDR1 SNHLY, CDR2 FYNNEI. The CDR3 contains 13 residues. Unmatched junction bases numbered 2, after V lost 4 bases and J lost 3 bases. The CDR3 protein is CASSGTGNYEQYF. The CDR3 bases are TGTGCCAGCAGTGGGACAGGGAACTACGAGCAGTACTTC.

The genes are TRBV27 and TRBJ1-2; 7 bases align to TRBD1. V was clipped by 5 bases and J by 5 bases; unmatched bases: 14. This CDR3 has 16 residues. Germline V gene lookup returns CDR1 MNHEY and CDR2 SMNVEV (reference sequence). The CDR3 DNA follows: TGTGCCAGCAGTCCGGGTCTGGGACAGTTACTATATGGCTACACCTTC. It specifies CASSPGLGQLLYGYTF.

J is TRBJ2-5 and V is TRBV7-6; 8 bases match TRBD1. This CDR3 region has 15 residues. The V and J ends lost 5 bases and 5 bases, in that order; junction bases with no gene match: 10. In germline, CDR1 is SGHVS, CDR2 FNYEAQ. The CDR3 nucleotides are TGTGCCAGCAGCCCATGGACAGGGTCAGAGGAGACCCAGTACTTC. It encodes CASSPWTGSEETQYF.

V is TRBV9 and J is TRBJ1-2; D unclear. This CDR3 region has 15 residues. The germline gives CDR1 SGDLS, CDR2 YYNGEE. V was pared by 3 bases and J by 1 base, with 13 bases between. CDR3 loop: CASSGTGIFNYGYTF. The DNA for the CDR3 is TGTGCCAGCAGCGGGACCGGGATCTTTAACTATGGCTACACCTTC.

This rearrangement joins TRBV19 to TRBJ1-5; the match to TRBD1 covers 7 bases. Trimming at V came to 5 bases and at J to 4 bases, leaving 14 bases not matched to a gene. This CDR3 is 17 amino acids long. CDR1 is LNHDA, CDR2 SQIVND, per germline (reference sequence). CDR3 region: CASSPPERQGYNQPQHF. The CDR3 DNA reads TGTGCCAGTAGTCCCCCAGAAAGACAGGGTTATAATCAGCCCCAGCATTTT.

This chain connects TRBV2 to TRBJ1-2, with 11 bases lining up with TRBD1. This CDR3 contains 17 residues. V shed 5 bases, J shed 0 bases, and the junction held 8 bases outside the gene matches. CDR1 and CDR2 (germline): SNHLY, FYNNEI. Here the CDR3 reads CASSLRDRGLANYGYTF. CDR3 nucleotides: TGTGCCAGCAGTCTCCGGGACAGGGGGTTAGCTAACTATGGCTACACCTTC.

J is TRBJ1-1 and V is TRBV2, with D tentatively TRBD1 (5 bases). The CDR3 covers 14 residues. Trimming removed 7 bases at V and 0 bases at J, with 12 bases between. Germline V lookup: CDR1 SNHLY, CDR2 FYNNEI. The CDR3 sequence is CASNLGGVNTEAFF. The DNA of the CDR3 is TGTGCCAGCAATTTGGGGGGGGTGAACACTGAAGCTTTCTTT.

This chain links TRBV18 with TRBJ1-1, with 8 bases aligning to TRBD1. This CDR3 has 16 amino acids. The J segment lost 0 bases and the V segment lost 2 bases, leaving 5 bases of the junction unmatched. Germline CDR1 is KGHSH and CDR2 is LQKENI. The CDR3 DNA follows: TGTGCCAGCTCACCAACTCAGGGGGCAATGAACACTGAAGCTTTCTTT. This codes for CASSPTQGAMNTEAFF.

The J gene is TRBJ1-4, the V gene TRBV15; no firm D call. V was pared by 0 bases and J by 5 bases, with 10 bases between. Per germline, CDR1 LNHNV and CDR2 YYDKDF (reference sequence). The CDR3 contains 15 residues. CDR3 residues: CATSRDRVWNEKLFF. CDR3 in DNA: TGTGCCACCAGCAGAGATAGAGTGTGGAATGAAAAACTGTTTTTT. Using reference TRBV15 and TRBJ1-4 for the parts outside the CDR3, the full variable domain is DAMVIQNPRYQVTQFGKPVTLSCSQTLNHNVMYWYQQKSSQAPKLLFHYYDKDFNNEADTPDNFQSRRPNTSFCFLDIRSPGLGDTAMYLCATSRDRVWNEKLFFGSGTQLSVL.

This clone was counted only a few times. This chain connects TRBV3-1 (or the pseudogene TRBV3-2) to TRBJ2-2; TRBD2 matches 8 bases. This CDR3 spans 15 amino acids. The J segment lost 2 bases and the V segment lost 6 bases, leaving 5 bases of the junction unmatched. Per germline, CDR1 LGHDT and CDR2 YNNKEL (reference sequence). The CDR3 spells CASSRAGVNTGELFF. CDR3 coding DNA: TGTGCCAGCAGTCGAGCGGGAGTTAACACCGGGGAGCTGTTTTTT.

This sequence joins TRBV7-3 and TRBJ2-3, with 9 nucleotides matching TRBD2. This CDR3 has 15 amino acids. CDR1 is SGHTA and CDR2 is FQGTGA in the germline V gene. The V gene end was trimmed by 5 bases and the J gene end by 4 bases; junction bases not matched to a gene: 7. The CDR3 DNA reads as TGTGCCAGCAGCCGGGGACTAGCCTCCGCAGATACGCAGTATTTT. Protein product: CASSRGLASADTQYF.